This T cell receptor (beta chain) was retrieved from a study of T cells in Graves' hyperthyroidism and ophthalmopathy. Whole-study findings and limits: Researchers report that a 13 V-J model separated ophthalmopathy from stable hyperthyroidism.

Uncontrolled infection, other autoimmune disease, pregnancy or lactation barred patients from enrollment. Fresh peripheral blood, 10 ml, yielded the PBMCs. This clonotype was detected only a few times. Its antigen is undetermined. It was RNA transcripts that yielded the amplified TCR beta CDR3 regions. The TCR CDR3 was amplified in a first-round RT-PCR using the HTBI primer set. In TCRdb, the multiplex PCR reads were re-called with MiXCR into one record per CDR3 protein. The sample carries over 650,000 distinct CDR3 sequences, around 15% recorded once. This CDR3 has 13 residues. CDR1 is LGHNT, CDR2 FRNRAP, per germline. V lost 1 base to trimming and J lost 3 bases, with 6 bases between them.

The chain recombines TRBV12-5 with TRBJ1-1; D is unresolved. The receptor comes from a young man with Graves' hyperthyroidism. Sequenced input: blood. The CDR3 nucleotides read TGTGCTAGTGGTTTGGGTGGGGACACTGAAGCTTTCTTT. Amino acids: CASGLGGDTEAFF. Using reference TRBV12-5 and TRBJ1-1 for the parts outside the CDR3, the full variable domain is DARVTQTPRHKVTEMGQEVTMRCQPILGHNTVFWYRQTMMQGLELLAYFRNRAPLDDSGMPKDRFSAEMPDATLATLKIQPSEPRDSAVYFCASGLGGDTEAFFGQGTRLTVV.